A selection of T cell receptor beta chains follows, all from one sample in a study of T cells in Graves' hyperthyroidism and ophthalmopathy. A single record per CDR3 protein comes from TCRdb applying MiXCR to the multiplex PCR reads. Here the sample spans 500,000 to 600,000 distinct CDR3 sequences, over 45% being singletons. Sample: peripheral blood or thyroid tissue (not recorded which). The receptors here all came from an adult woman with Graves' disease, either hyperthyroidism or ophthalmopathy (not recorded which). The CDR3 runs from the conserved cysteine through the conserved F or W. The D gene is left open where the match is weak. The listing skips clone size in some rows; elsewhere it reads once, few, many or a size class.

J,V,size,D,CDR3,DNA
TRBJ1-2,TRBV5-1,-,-,CASMSGPGDYGYTF,TGCGCCAGCATGTCGGGGCCCGGTGATTATGGCTACACCTTC
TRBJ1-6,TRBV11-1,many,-,CASSRLGVDSPLHF,TGTGCCAGCAGCCGCCTTGGAGTGGATTCACCCCTCCACTTT
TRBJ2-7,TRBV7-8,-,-,CASSLRSGIIAYEQYF,TGTGCCAGCAGCTTACGGTCCGGGATAATCGCCTACGAGCAGTACTTC
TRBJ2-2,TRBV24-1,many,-,CATSDRLETANTGELFF,TGTGCCACCAGTGATAGGCTTGAGACAGCGAACACCGGGGAGCTGTTTTTT
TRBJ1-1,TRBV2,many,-,CASKLDRNTEAFF,TGTGCCAGCAAACTGGACAGGAACACTGAAGCTTTCTTT
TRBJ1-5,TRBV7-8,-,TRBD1,CASSSRTGDNQPQHF,TGTGCCAGCAGCTCAAGGACAGGGGACAATCAGCCCCAGCATTTT
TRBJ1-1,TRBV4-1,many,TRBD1,CASSHDRVAFF,TGCGCCAGCAGCCACGACAGGGTGGCTTTCTTT
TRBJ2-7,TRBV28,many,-,CATRDGGYEQYF,TGTGCCACCAGGGACGGTGGCTACGAGCAGTACTTC
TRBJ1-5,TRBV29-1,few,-,CSVVIGNQPQHF,TGCAGCGTTGTAATAGGCAATCAGCCCCAGCATTTT
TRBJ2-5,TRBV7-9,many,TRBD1,CASSQPESGTGFWLTQYF,TGTGCCAGCAGCCAACCGGAATCCGGGACAGGTTTTTGGTTGACCCAGTACTTC
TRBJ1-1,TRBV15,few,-,CATSRDGGIAEAFF,TGTGCCACCAGCAGAGATGGGGGAATCGCTGAAGCTTTCTTT
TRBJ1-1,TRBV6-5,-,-,CASSYSGGGNTEAFF,TGTGCCAGCAGTTACTCTGGGGGAGGAAACACTGAAGCTTTCTTT
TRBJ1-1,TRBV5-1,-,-,CTSIDGGTNTEAFF,TGCACCAGCATCGACGGGGGAACGAACACTGAAGCTTTCTTT
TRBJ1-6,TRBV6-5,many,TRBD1,CASSMDRPSPLHF,TGTGCCAGCAGTATGGACAGGCCTTCACCCCTCCACTTT
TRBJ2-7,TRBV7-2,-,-,CASGSVTYSYEQYF,TGTGCCAGCGGAAGCGTTACTTACTCCTACGAGCAGTACTTC